Presented here are 6 T cell receptor beta chains from one specimen sequenced in a study of shared clonotypes between healthy human individuals. Sequenced by immunoSEQ multiplex PCR; TCRdb stores in-frame clones only, minus some. The table includes about 960,000 clones, over 60% detected once. The sequenced sample consisted of memory CD4+ T cells sorted from blood. Documented subset: CD45RA-negative fraction. Receptor source: a man aged 18 to 35 in good health.

The J gene is TRBJ1-3, the V gene TRBV6-6, with TRBD1 as a possible D gene (6 bases). Germline values: CDR1 MNHNY, CDR2 SVGAGI (reference sequence). V was cut by 2 bases and J by 4 bases, with 12 bases left in between. The CDR3 is 15 residues long. Written as DNA, the CDR3 is TGTGCCAGCAGTTACGAAGGGGGAAACGGAAACACCATATATTTT. Its protein product is CASSYEGGNGNTIYF.

V is TRBV5-1 and J is TRBJ2-1, with D possibly being TRBD1 (5 bases). The V and J ends lost 3 bases and 9 bases respectively, with 10 bases between them. Germline V gives CDR1 SGHRS, CDR2 YFSETQ. The CDR3 totals 12 residues. The chain's CDR3 is CASSSQDTEQFF. The CDR3 DNA reads TGCGCCAGCAGCTCGCAGGACACTGAGCAGTTCTTC.

The chain uses TRBV30 and TRBJ2-2; possibly TRBD2 for D (5 bases). Germline CDR1 and CDR2: GTSNPN and SVGIG (reference sequence). Between the trimmed V and J ends, which lost 0 bases and 14 bases, there was a span of 16 bases. The CDR3 spans 13 residues. The CDR3 spells CAWSVDSRSHLFF. DNA for the CDR3: TGTGCCTGGAGTGTGGACTCCAGATCACACCTGTTTTTT.

This clone was seen more than once but under ten times. The gene calls are TRBV6-4 and TRBJ2-7; tentative D call: TRBD1 (6 bases). The germline V gene has CDR1 MRHNA and CDR2 SNTAGT. The length of the CDR3 is 15 residues. Trimming left V 7 bases short and J 3 bases short, with 19 bases between. CDR3 nucleotides: TGTGCCAGCACCAGCCGCCCGGGACACCTCTACGAGCAGTACTTC. As protein: CASTSRPGHLYEQYF.

The rearrangement uses TRBV7-8 and TRBJ2-3, with TRBD2 matching 8 bases. Germline V gives CDR1 SGHVS, CDR2 FQNEAQ. The CDR3 has 15 amino acids. V dropped 4 bases and J dropped 1; count of bases not matched to a gene: 4. The DNA of the CDR3 is TGTGCCAGCAGCTCTGCGGGGGGCGGCACAGATACGCAGTATTTT. Protein product: CASSSAGGGTDTQYF.

The rearrangement uses TRBV6-1 and TRBJ1-3, with 7 bases matching TRBD1. Trimming at V came to 7 bases and at J to 2 bases, leaving 5 bases not matched to a gene. The germline V gene has CDR1 MNHNS and CDR2 SASEGT. This CDR3 spans 14 amino acids. CDR3 loop: CASTQDRTGNTIYF. CDR3 DNA sequence: TGTGCCAGCACACAGGACAGGACTGGAAACACCATATATTTT.